This T cell receptor (beta chain) was captured by sequencing in a study of T cell repertoires in cytomegalovirus infection (dated by TCRdb to about 2019). Regarding the study in general: Donor HLA type was relevant to the analysis, because carriage of CMV infection together with the matching HLA type was indicated by public TCR beta signatures. On the study overall, not on this receptor specifically: In the ex vivo response, HLA-C-restricted CMV-specific TCR beta clonotypes were dominant, and in two of eight donors the single most frequent clonotype came from this HLA-C-restricted group. Carriers of CMV infection plus the relevant HLA type were discriminated by the cumulative frequency of public TCR beta family members in the study cohort and in an independent 352-donor cohort.

V loses 2 bases, J loses 14 bases, and the germline ends lie 11 bases apart. The germline V gene (reference sequence) gives CDR1 as SEHNR and CDR2 as FQNEAQ. From cysteine to phenylalanine, the CDR3 is 11 amino acids long. Kept here is only the CDR3 DNA, which spans 33 bases and is read in frame from base 1. This clonotype was picked up many times. The antigen it recognizes is unknown. Per-base quality was not reported, and no clone a single base away is much larger than it. The instrument given in TCRdb is Illumina HiSeq 1500. Through fastp at Q25 and MiXCR, TCRdb rebuilt clones from the public reads, retaining in-frame beta chains. Entries that share a CDR3 protein sequence are merged under the most common genes and DNA. Present in this sample are 680,000 or so distinct CDR3 sequences, 35% to 40% of which were seen just once. Jointly, the top ten make up 2.5% to 3.5% of the sample.

The sequencing sample was made of PBMCs. The source of this sequence is a human donor in good health (CMV status not recorded). Some clones in this sample may be carry-over from other donors' samples. The chain is encoded by TRBV7-9 joined to TRBJ2-3, with no reliable assignment of the D segment. The nucleotide sequence is given as TGTGCCAGCAGCTTACTGCTCTCAAGGTATTTT. This is translated as CASSLLLSRYF.